This is a list of T cell receptor beta chains from one sample in a study of blood T cell repertoires in COVID-19. Only in-frame clones appear in the TCRdb table, and some are missing; sequencing was by immunoSEQ multiplex PCR. The repertoire holds 130,000 to 150,000 clones, with about 84% as singletons. The sample comprised peripheral blood. Receptors were obtained from a woman aged 80 or over in a cohort sampled during active or convalescent COVID-19. Both conserved end residues are part of each CDR3. D genes are given only for firm matches. Size values are once, few and many counts, or a class for expanded clones, and some rows have none.

J gene,D gene,clone size,V gene,CDR3 DNA,CDR3 protein
TRBJ2-1,-,-,TRBV7-9,TGTGCCAGCAGCTTACGGGGAGCTACCTACAATGAGCAGTTCTTC,CASSLRGATYNEQFF
TRBJ2-7,-,-,TRBV20-1,TGCAGTGCGCGGGACAGCTACGAGCAGTACTTC,CSARDSYEQYF
TRBJ2-3,TRBD1,-,TRBV7-3,TGTGCCAGCAGCCCCTCCGGGACAGTCAAAGATACGCAGTATTTT,CASSPSGTVKDTQYF
TRBJ2-3,TRBD2,-,TRBV9,TGTGCCAGCAGCGTAGGAACTAGCGGGGCGATCCAGGATACGCAGTATTTT,CASSVGTSGAIQDTQYF
TRBJ2-2,-,-,TRBV5-1,TGCGCCACCGCGGAAGATGTATTGACCGGGGAGCTGTTTTTT,CATAEDVLTGELFF
TRBJ2-3,TRBD1,-,TRBV10-3,TGTGCCATCAGTGAGCCCGGGACAGGTGGGCAAGATACGCAGTATTTT,CAISEPGTGGQDTQYF
TRBJ1-1,-,-,TRBV5-1,TGCGCCAGCAGCCGAGGAGGGTCCGCAGCTTTCTTT,CASSRGGSAAFF
TRBJ2-3,-,-,TRBV12-3/TRBV12-4,TGTGCCAGCAGCTGGGCTGACACAGATACGCAGTATTTT,CASSWADTDTQYF
TRBJ2-5,TRBD2,-,TRBV6-6,TGTGCCAGCGCAGGGACTAGCGGATTGGAGACCCAGTACTTC,CASAGTSGLETQYF
TRBJ2-2,TRBD2,once,TRBV9,TGTGCCAGCAGCCCGACGGCGGGGGGGATTAATACCGGGGAGCTGTTTTTT,CASSPTAGGINTGELFF
TRBJ1-2,TRBD1,-,TRBV6-5,TGTGCCAGTAAGGGACAGGGGATTAACTATGGCTACACCTTC,CASKGQGINYGYTF
TRBJ1-1,-,-,TRBV6-2/TRBV6-3,TGTGCCAGCAGTTGGAACAGGAACACTGAAGCTTTCTTT,CASSWNRNTEAFF
TRBJ2-2,-,-,TRBV5-1,TGCGCCAGCACCTTAGGGGGCACCGGGGAGCTGTTTTTT,CASTLGGTGELFF
TRBJ1-1,TRBD1,-,TRBV19,TGTGCCAGTAGTCCCCATCCAGGGGGTGCCACTGAAGCTTTCTTT,CASSPHPGGATEAFF
TRBJ2-3,-,-,TRBV4-1,TGCGCCAGCAGCCAACCCTCCGGTGATACGCAGTATTTT,CASSQPSGDTQYF
TRBJ1-5,-,-,TRBV4-3,TGCGCCAGCAGCCAAGAGAGCGGGCAGGGACGGAGCAATCAGCCCCAGCATTTT,CASSQESGQGRSNQPQHF
TRBJ2-1,TRBD2,few,TRBV11-2,TGTGCCAGCAGCCCACAGCGGGGACTCGGCGGTGAGCAGTTCTTC,CASSPQRGLGGEQFF
TRBJ2-3,-,-,TRBV5-4,TGTGCCAGCAGAGAGACAACCAGCACAGATACGCAGTATTTT,CASRETTSTDTQYF
TRBJ2-1,TRBD1,-,TRBV28,TGTGCCAGCAGTTCAGATCCGGGACAGGACTACAATGAGCAGTTCTTC,CASSSDPGQDYNEQFF
TRBJ1-6,TRBD1,-,TRBV19,TGTGCCAGTAGTACGACAGGGGTGGGTTCACCCCTCCACTTT,CASSTTGVGSPLHF
TRBJ2-1,-,-,TRBV5-1,TGCGCCAGCAGCTTGGCCGTGGCGGGAAATGAGCAGTTCTTC,CASSLAVAGNEQFF
TRBJ2-3,TRBD2,-,TRBV5-1,TGCGCCAGCAAGTTTCGCCCTAGCGGGGGCCTTAGCACAGATACGCAGTATTTT,CASKFRPSGGLSTDTQYF
TRBJ2-7,TRBD1,-,TRBV6-2/TRBV6-3,TGTGCCAGCAGTTTGGGACAGAGCTCCTACGAGCAGTACTTC,CASSLGQSSYEQYF
TRBJ1-5,TRBD1,once,TRBV6-2/TRBV6-3,TGTGCCAGCAGTTACCCTTACAGGGGGCTTAGCAATCAGCCCCAGCATTTT,CASSYPYRGLSNQPQHF
TRBJ1-4,-,few,TRBV21-1,TGTGCCAGCAGCGAACAAAAACAGGGGGCCTTCAAGGGAAAACTGTTTTTT,CASSEQKQGAFKGKLFF
TRBJ1-1,TRBD1,-,TRBV5-5,TGTGCCAGCAGCTTGGACAGGGGGATCACTGAAGCTTTCTTT,CASSLDRGITEAFF
TRBJ2-3,-,few,TRBV5-1,TGCGCCAGCAGCCTGAGGTTCCATTCTTCCCGGTGGATTCCAGATACGCAGTATTTT,CASSLRFHSSRWIPDTQYF
TRBJ2-3,TRBD1,-,TRBV5-1,TGCGCCAGCAGCTTGGAAGGGGGCAGAGATACGCAGTATTTT,CASSLEGGRDTQYF
TRBJ1-5,TRBD1,-,TRBV4-3,TGCGCCAGCAGCATACGGACAGGGGACGGTCAGCCCCAGCATTTT,CASSIRTGDGQPQHF
TRBJ1-5,TRBD1,-,TRBV7-2,TGTGCCAGCAGCTCCTGGACAGGGGGACGTGCGGGTCAGCCCCAGCATTTT,CASSSWTGGRAGQPQHF
TRBJ1-2,TRBD1,-,TRBV6-5,TGTGCCAGCAGTTACTACGGGGCAGGGGACAGCTATGGCTACACCTTC,CASSYYGAGDSYGYTF
TRBJ2-7,-,-,TRBV28,TGTGCCAGCAGTTTCTTAGGGAGCTCCTACGAGCAGTACTTC,CASSFLGSSYEQYF
TRBJ1-5,-,-,TRBV18,TGTGCCAGCTCCCCCCCAGGGAATAGCAATCAGCCCCAGCATTTT,CASSPPGNSNQPQHF
TRBJ1-2,TRBD1,-,TRBV18,TGTGCCAGCTCACGGCCGAGGGGACAGGGGGACTATGGCTACACCTTC,CASSRPRGQGDYGYTF
TRBJ2-6,TRBD1,-,TRBV28,TGTGCCAGCACCCTGACAGGGCCCTCTGGGGCCAACGTCCTGACTTTC,CASTLTGPSGANVLTF
TRBJ1-1,-,once,TRBV19,TGTGCCACCTCACCGGGCCCCGGGAGTCCGGAAGCTTTCTTT,CATSPGPGSPEAFF